Described below is a single TCR beta chain sequence and its context. The antigen is unknown. The assay was immunoSEQ multiplex PCR, and TCRdb's table has in-frame clones only and misses some. The table lists approximately 57,000 clones, about 81% of them singletons, with about 0.8% in the top ten. V trimming: 4 bases; J trimming: 0 bases; junction bases outside the gene matches: 12. Looked up from germline, CDR1 is MDHEN and CDR2 is SYDVKM. This CDR3 comprises 18 residues. The sample comes from a study of OX40 agonist ivuxolimab in advanced cancers. Study at large: Dose-escalation subjects each had hepatocellular carcinoma, melanoma, renal cell or head and neck cancer. Aged about 23 to 90 with a mean of roughly 65 years, they were about 83% male. General study points: There were, on average, more expanded clones in CD8+ T cells than in CD4+.

This chain links TRBV28 with TRBJ1-3; TRBD1 aligns across 7 bases. The specimen comprised CD4+ or CD8+ T cells sorted from blood, sampled in a trial of the OX40 agonist ivuxolimab. The clonotype was recovered from an adult with an advanced solid tumor such as melanoma, head and neck, liver or kidney cancer. CDR3 sequence reads: CASSSTQTGPSSGNTIYF. The CDR3 DNA sequence: TGTGCCAGCAGTTCTACCCAGACAGGGCCGAGCTCTGGAAACACCATATATTTT.